A selection of T cell receptor beta chains follows, all from one sample in a study of blood T cell repertoires in COVID-19. Method: immunoSEQ multiplex PCR; TCRdb's copy keeps in-frame clones and lacks some. This sample yields roughly 250,000 clones, of which about 91% are seen a single time; approximately 2.4% belongs to the top ten. Material for sequencing was PBMCs or T cells enriched from blood (not recorded which). The origin of the receptors is a woman aged 30 to 39 with acute COVID-19. The CDR3 runs from the conserved cysteine through the conserved F or W. Fields, in order: D gene, clone size, V gene, J gene, CDR3 DNA, CDR3 protein. The D gene is left open where the match is weak. Clone size, where shown, is once, few, many, or a class for clones that have expanded.

d_gene: TRBD1
abundance: NA
v_gene: TRBV4-3
j_gene: TRBJ1-2
CDR3nt: TGCGCCAGCAGCCAGAACAGGGGGGGCGGCTACACCTTC
CDR3aa: CASSQNRGGGYTF

d_gene: TRBD1
abundance: NA
v_gene: TRBV4-1
j_gene: TRBJ1-2
CDR3nt: TGCGCCAGCAGCCAAGATGTACAGGGGGCTAAGTACACCTTC
CDR3aa: CASSQDVQGAKYTF

d_gene: NA
abundance: NA
v_gene: TRBV7-2
j_gene: TRBJ1-4
CDR3nt: TGTGCCAGCAGCCCGAGCTCAGGGGAGTATGAAAAACTGTTTTTT
CDR3aa: CASSPSSGEYEKLFF

d_gene: NA
abundance: few
v_gene: TRBV19
j_gene: TRBJ1-5
CDR3nt: TGTGCCAGTAGTAAGGGGTGGGGTCAGCCCCAGCATTTT
CDR3aa: CASSKGWGQPQHF

d_gene: TRBD2
abundance: NA
v_gene: TRBV5-1
j_gene: TRBJ2-3
CDR3nt: TGCGCCAGCAGCCGTACCACAAGAGCGGGACGCACAGATACGCAGTATTTT
CDR3aa: CASSRTTRAGRTDTQYF

d_gene: NA
abundance: NA
v_gene: TRBV2
j_gene: TRBJ1-5
CDR3nt: TGTGCCAGCAGTGACCCAGGGGCCAATCAGCCCCAGCATTTT
CDR3aa: CASSDPGANQPQHF

d_gene: TRBD1
abundance: NA
v_gene: TRBV18
j_gene: TRBJ1-4
CDR3nt: TGTGCCAGCTCCTCGGGACAGGAGAATGAAAAACTGTTTTTT
CDR3aa: CASSSGQENEKLFF

d_gene: NA
abundance: many
v_gene: TRBV27
j_gene: TRBJ2-3
CDR3nt: TGTGCCAGCAGTTTCGGCGGGGCGACGCAGTATTTT
CDR3aa: CASSFGGATQYF

d_gene: NA
abundance: NA
v_gene: TRBV4-2
j_gene: TRBJ2-1
CDR3nt: TGTGCCAGCAGCCATGACGGGGAGGCAGGCGGCGAGCAGTTCTTC
CDR3aa: CASSHDGEAGGEQFF

d_gene: TRBD1
abundance: NA
v_gene: TRBV9
j_gene: TRBJ1-4
CDR3nt: TGTGCCAGCAGCTACGGACAGGGAGGGAGTGAAAAACTGTTTTTT
CDR3aa: CASSYGQGGSEKLFF